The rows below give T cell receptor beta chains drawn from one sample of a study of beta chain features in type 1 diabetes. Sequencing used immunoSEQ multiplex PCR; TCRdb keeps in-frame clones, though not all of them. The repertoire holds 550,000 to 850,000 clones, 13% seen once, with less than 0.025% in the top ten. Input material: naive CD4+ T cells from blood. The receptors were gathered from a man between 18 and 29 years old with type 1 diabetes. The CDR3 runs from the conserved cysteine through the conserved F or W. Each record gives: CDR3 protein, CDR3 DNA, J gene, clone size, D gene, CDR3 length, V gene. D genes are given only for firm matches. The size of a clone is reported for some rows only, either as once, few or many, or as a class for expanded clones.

CASSFSSETQYF,TGTGCCAGCAGCTTTTCGTCCGAGACCCAGTACTTC,TRBJ2-5,.,.,12,TRBV11-1
CASNRRAVLEAFF,TGTGCCAGCAACAGGCGAGCGGTCCTTGAAGCTTTCTTT,TRBJ1-1,.,.,13,TRBV2
CASSPGQGVTYEQYF,TGTGCCAGCTCACCAGGACAGGGGGTTACCTACGAGCAGTACTTC,TRBJ2-7,few,TRBD1,15,TRBV18
CAWSGGTLNTEAFF,TGTGCCTGGAGTGGGGGGACATTGAACACTGAAGCTTTCTTT,TRBJ1-1,few,.,14,TRBV30
CASMGGLNTEAFF,TGTGCCAGCATGGGGGGTTTGAACACTGAAGCTTTCTTT,TRBJ1-1,.,.,13,TRBV6-4
CASSLRDGTEAFF,TGTGCCAGCAGCCTCCGGGACGGCACTGAAGCTTTCTTT,TRBJ1-1,few,.,13,TRBV7-3
CASSPNGRDTEAFF,TGTGCCAGCTCACCAAACGGGAGGGACACTGAAGCTTTCTTT,TRBJ1-1,.,.,14,TRBV18
CASSSRDLGNTIYF,TGCGCCAGCAGCTCCCGGGACCTTGGAAACACCATATATTTT,TRBJ1-3,.,.,14,TRBV4-1
CASSQVIGGTGIIAFF,TGCGCCAGCAGCCAAGTTATTGGCGGGACAGGGATCATAGCTTTCTTT,TRBJ1-1,.,TRBD1,16,TRBV4-1
CAWASGQETQYF,TGTGCCTGGGCCTCTGGTCAGGAGACCCAGTACTTC,TRBJ2-5,few,.,12,TRBV30
CASSLVQGSQPQHF,TGTGCCAGCAGCTTAGTTCAGGGGTCTCAGCCCCAGCATTTT,TRBJ1-5,few,.,14,TRBV7-2
CASSSGPDYGYTF,TGTGCCAGCAGCTCAGGACCGGACTATGGCTACACCTTC,TRBJ1-2,.,.,13,TRBV7-9